This T cell receptor (beta chain) was documented in a study of T cell repertoires in cytomegalovirus infection. TCRdb reprocessed the reads via MiXCR and lists one record per CDR3 protein. This table holds a few hundred thousand distinct CDR3 sequences, 15% to 20% found once. This CDR3 is 15 amino acids long. Germline V lookup: CDR1 SGHAT, CDR2 FQNNGV. Trimming took off 1 base at V and 7 bases at J, with 11 bases between the two ends. This clonotype was seen more than once but under ten times. Its target is unknown. Study-wide findings and caveats: The study identified carriers of CMV plus the relevant HLA from cumulative public TCR beta family frequency. The ex vivo response showed dominance by HLA-C-restricted CMV-specific TCR beta clonotypes.

The sequence derives from a human donor in good health (CMV status not recorded). Some clones in this sample may be carry-over from other donors' samples. Sequenced: CD8+ T cells from PBMCs. The chain has TRBV11-2 and TRBJ1-6; D is unresolved. CDR3 in amino acids: CASSLAVFGNSPLHF. Written as DNA, the CDR3 is TGTGCCAGCAGCTTAGCGGTGTTCGGAAATTCACCCCTCCACTTT.